This T cell receptor beta chain was found in a study of cytomegalovirus exposure and HLA in healthy donors. On this clone itself: Its specificity is unknown.

The J segment lost 4 bases and the V segment lost 2 bases, leaving 7 bases of the junction unmatched. This CDR3 has 15 residues. The germline V gene encodes CDR1 SEHNR and CDR2 FQNEAQ (reference sequence). Samples came from healthy bone marrow donors. Whole-study results and caveats: The study listed 164 cytomegalovirus-associated TCR beta chains. The likely explanation for a cluster of highly shared sequence variants was sequencing artifact.

Both 60 Vbeta primers and 13 Jbeta primers went into the PCR. Produced via immunoSEQ multiplex PCR; TCRdb's table is partial and in-frame only. The sample yields 120,000 or so clones, under 85% seen once. The origin of this receptor is a woman between 50 and 59 years old in good health and CMV-seropositive. The chain joins TRBV7-9 to TRBJ1-1; the match to TRBD1 covers 7 bases. Sequencing was performed on PBMCs. CDR3 in DNA: TGTGCCAGCAGCTTAACGAGGAACAGGGGCACTGAAGCTTTCTTT. Translation gives CASSLTRNRGTEAFF.